These T cell receptor beta chains were read from a single sample in a study of T cell responses to AZD1222 COVID-19 vaccine. The table came from immunoSEQ multiplex PCR; TCRdb's copy has only in-frame clones and leaves some out. The sample has about 150,000 clones, 90% seen once. The sample was peripheral blood, taken 28 days after the second AZD1222 dose. These receptors were taken from an adult who received the AZD1222 COVID-19 vaccine. Each CDR3 is given with its conserved first and last residue. A D gene is named only where the DNA matches it firmly.

>TRBV6-5|TRBJ1-1|TRBD1
TGTGCCAGCAGTTCCGGGACAGGGATTAGGGCTTTCTTT
CASSSGTGIRAFF
>TRBV6-5|TRBJ1-6|NA
TGTGCCAGCAGTTACTCAGGGGGTGATAATTCACCCCTCCACTTT
CASSYSGGDNSPLHF
>TRBV28|TRBJ2-2|TRBD2
TGTGCCAGCAGCCCTAGCGGGATCAACACCGGGGAGCTGTTTTTT
CASSPSGINTGELFF
>TRBV19|TRBJ2-5|NA
TGTGCCAGTAGTATCGGGCAGGGCTTGGGGAGGGAGACCCAGTACTTC
CASSIGQGLGRETQYF
>TRBV11-1|TRBJ2-1|TRBD2
TGTGCCAGCAGCTTAAACGACCTAGCGGGGAGCTCCCCGTTCTTC
CASSLNDLAGSSPFF
>TRBV3-1/TRBV3-2|TRBJ1-5|NA
TGTGCCAGCAAGACCCAGGGGCCGACCAATCAGCCCCAGCATTTT
CASKTQGPTNQPQHF
>TRBV5-5|TRBJ2-7|TRBD2
TGTGCCAGCACCACTTACGGTACGGGAGGATCCTACGAGCAGTACTTC
CASTTYGTGGSYEQYF
>TRBV6-1|TRBJ1-2|NA
TGTGCCAGCAGTGAAGATGGCCGAAACTATGGCTACACCTTC
CASSEDGRNYGYTF
>TRBV3-1/TRBV3-2|TRBJ1-3|NA
TGTGCCAGCAGCGCACTCACAGGGTATCGAAACACCATATATTTT
CASSALTGYRNTIYF
>TRBV28|TRBJ1-1|NA
TGTGCCAGCAGTTTACCCCGACAGAACACTGAAGCTTTCTTT
CASSLPRQNTEAFF